Sequencing of this T cell receptor (beta chain) was carried out in a study of T cell responses to AZD1222 COVID-19 vaccine. Study-level results: Spike-spanning, vaccine-associated CD4 TCRs were dominant at 160-218 and 743-854. Donors were largely white British and mainly female; clonal diversity was possibly underestimated. Nearly half of unique spike-specific TCRs reportedly avoided B.1.351 and B.1.1.7 mutated regions. The breadth and depth of Spike-specific TCRs increased once two AZD1222 doses had been given.

Germline V lookup: CDR1 SGHTA, CDR2 FQGTGA. Trimming cost V 7 bases and J 1 base; bases outside gene matches: 2. The CDR3 extends over 14 amino acids. Regarding this clone: Its antigen is currently unknown.

Produced via immunoSEQ multiplex PCR; TCRdb's table is partial and in-frame only. The data hold 110,000 to 150,000 clones, with about 90% observed a single time. The genes are TRBV7-3 and TRBJ2-3, with 10 nucleotides matching TRBD2. The specimen comprised peripheral blood, sampled 28 days after the second AZD1222 dose. The clonotype originates from an adult who received the AZD1222 COVID-19 vaccine. The CDR3 DNA reads as TGTGCCAGCACCGGGACTAGCGGCACAGATACGCAGTATTTT. It is translated as CASTGTSGTDTQYF. Using reference TRBV7-3 and TRBJ2-3 for the parts outside the CDR3, the full variable domain is GAGVSQTPSNKVTEKGKYVELRCDPISGHTALYWYRQSLGQGPEFLIYFQGTGAADDSGLPNDRFFAVRPEGSVSTLKIQRTERGDSAVYLCASTGTSGTDTQYFGPGTRLTVL.